The rows below give T cell receptor beta chains drawn from one sample of a study of beta chain features in type 1 diabetes. TCRdb's copy holds only in-frame clones and misses some; the assay was immunoSEQ multiplex PCR. The sample has around 500,000 clones, roughly 31% seen once; the top ten hold around 0.065%. Specimen: naive CD4+ T cells from blood. The receptors come from a man between 18 and 35 years old in good health. Each CDR3 is given with its conserved first and last residue. Each record gives: J gene, CDR3 length, D gene, clone size, V gene, CDR3 protein, CDR3 DNA. A D gene is named only where the DNA matches it firmly. Clone size is stated in some rows and not others, as once, few, many or a class when expanded.

>TRBJ2-1|14|-|-|TRBV10-3
CAISDYLGSNEQFF
TGTGCCATCAGTGACTACTTGGGTAGCAATGAGCAGTTCTTC
>TRBJ2-5|15|-|-|TRBV28
CASSSSGPGSETQYF
TGTGCCAGCAGTTCGTCCGGCCCTGGGTCGGAGACCCAGTACTTC
>TRBJ2-7|16|TRBD2|-|TRBV4-2
CASSHQYSGTTYEQYF
TGTGCCAGCAGCCATCAATATAGCGGGACGACCTACGAGCAGTACTTC
>TRBJ2-5|15|TRBD1|-|TRBV30
CAWSRGQGASETQYF
TGTGCCTGGAGTAGGGGACAGGGGGCGTCAGAGACCCAGTACTTC
>TRBJ1-5|16|-|few|TRBV15
CATSRGDGYSNQPQHF
TGTGCCACCAGCAGGGGGGACGGGTATAGCAATCAGCCCCAGCATTTT
>TRBJ2-7|12|TRBD1|-|TRBV7-9
CASSLRTGKGYF
TGTGCCAGCAGCCTACGGACAGGGAAAGGGTACTTC
>TRBJ2-2|11|-|-|TRBV20-1
CSVENTGELFF
TGCAGTGTCGAAAACACCGGGGAGCTGTTTTTT
>TRBJ2-2|16|TRBD2|-|TRBV5-4
CASSLPRSGRIGELFF
TGTGCCAGCAGCTTGCCCCGTAGCGGGAGGATCGGGGAGCTGTTTTTT
>TRBJ2-5|14|TRBD1|few|TRBV7-9
CASSSEGQRETQYF
TGTGCCAGCAGCTCCGAGGGACAGAGGGAGACCCAGTACTTC
>TRBJ2-3|15|-|-|TRBV6-4
CASSTLGTLGDTQYF
TGTGCCAGCAGTACGCTTGGGACTCTGGGGGATACGCAGTATTTT
>TRBJ1-1|13|-|-|TRBV29-1
CSATMGVRTEAFF
TGCAGCGCTACCATGGGGGTACGGACTGAAGCTTTCTTT
>TRBJ2-7|13|TRBD1|few|TRBV28
CASRTGRSYEQYF
TGTGCCAGCAGGACAGGGCGTTCCTACGAGCAGTACTTC
>TRBJ1-5|14|TRBD1|-|TRBV7-2
CASSSGRGLQPQHF
TGTGCCAGCAGCTCCGGGAGGGGGCTTCAGCCCCAGCATTTT
>TRBJ1-1|15|TRBD1|-|TRBV28
CASSPGGQGDTEAFF
TGTGCCAGCAGTCCCGGGGGACAGGGTGATACTGAAGCTTTCTTT
>TRBJ2-7|13|-|once|TRBV7-2
CASSLERRYEQYF
TGTGCCAGCAGCTTAGAGCGGAGATACGAGCAGTACTTC
>TRBJ2-1|15|TRBD1|few|TRBV5-5
CASSTGQGFGNEQFF
TGTGCCAGCAGCACCGGACAGGGGTTTGGAAATGAGCAGTTCTTC
>TRBJ2-1|16|TRBD2|-|TRBV5-6
CASSSTTSGRFHEQFF
TGTGCCAGCAGCTCTACGACTAGCGGGAGATTTCATGAGCAGTTCTTC
>TRBJ1-4|16|TRBD1|few|TRBV23-1
CASSQSGQGSGEKLFF
TGCGCCAGCAGTCAATCGGGACAGGGATCGGGTGAAAAACTGTTTTTT
>TRBJ2-7|11|-|few|TRBV5-1
CASSFSYEQYF
TGCGCCAGCAGCTTCTCCTACGAGCAGTACTTC
>TRBJ2-7|16|-|-|TRBV7-9
CASSPRVAGPSYEQYF
TGTGCCAGCAGCCCCAGGGTGGCAGGGCCATCCTACGAGCAGTACTTC
>TRBJ2-5|12|-|few|TRBV18
CASSRWGETQYF
TGTGCCAGCTCGCGATGGGGAGAGACCCAGTACTTC
>TRBJ2-4|13|-|few|TRBV7-2
CASTGSFKNIQYF
TGTGCCAGCACCGGAAGCTTCAAAAACATTCAGTACTTC
>TRBJ1-5|14|-|few|TRBV7-6
CASSLDSSGQPQHF
TGTGCCAGCAGCCTGGACAGCAGCGGCCAGCCCCAGCATTTT
>TRBJ1-5|13|-|-|TRBV5-1
CASSFGENQPQHF
TGCGCCAGCAGCTTCGGGGAGAATCAGCCCCAGCATTTT
>TRBJ2-7|16|-|few|TRBV9
CASSVDPAGRGDEQYF
TGTGCCAGCAGCGTAGACCCGGCGGGGAGAGGCGACGAGCAGTACTTC
>TRBJ2-7|12|TRBD1|-|TRBV29-1
CSAKGQAYEQYF
TGCAGCGCTAAAGGACAGGCCTACGAGCAGTACTTC
>TRBJ1-2|16|-|-|TRBV30
CAWSLGQRGGNYGYTF
TGTGCCTGGAGTTTGGGCCAACGGGGTGGGAACTATGGCTACACCTTC
>TRBJ1-1|14|-|few|TRBV7-9
CASSLVVGDTEAFF
TGTGCCAGCAGCTTAGTCGTAGGGGACACTGAAGCTTTCTTT